One T cell receptor (beta chain) is described in this entry. Its target is not known. It was genomic DNA that served as the template for profiling TCR beta VDJ and CDR3. One entry per CDR3 protein results from TCRdb running MiXCR on the reads. The table lists some 170,000 distinct CDR3 sequences, around 40% of them singletons, with 1.1% in the top ten. This sample was taken from a study of CD8+CD57+ T cells in acquired aplastic anemia. For the study at large: Mean yield of DNA from sorted CD4+ and CD8+ cells was roughly 3.2 ug.

The study's findings and limits: Any difference that existed in CD8+ Simpson's diversity between patients and controls was not significant. A set of some 28 CD8+ CDR3 sequences was shared between patients and controls, and these sequences appeared highly expressed in patients.

Germline assignment: CDR1 KGHSH and CDR2 LQKENI. Trimming pared 2 bases from V and 5 bases from J, leaving 9 bases between. This CDR3 contains 14 residues. The chain joins TRBV18 to TRBJ2-2; a possible D gene is TRBD2 (6 bases). The TCR was taken from a human donor in good health. The sample consisted of sorted CD4+, CD8+, or CD8+CD57+ T cells (not recorded which) from PBMCs. CDR3 amino acids: CASSPTRGTGELFF. Here the CDR3 DNA reads TGTGCCAGCTCACCAACGCGGGGTACCGGGGAGCTGTTTTTT.